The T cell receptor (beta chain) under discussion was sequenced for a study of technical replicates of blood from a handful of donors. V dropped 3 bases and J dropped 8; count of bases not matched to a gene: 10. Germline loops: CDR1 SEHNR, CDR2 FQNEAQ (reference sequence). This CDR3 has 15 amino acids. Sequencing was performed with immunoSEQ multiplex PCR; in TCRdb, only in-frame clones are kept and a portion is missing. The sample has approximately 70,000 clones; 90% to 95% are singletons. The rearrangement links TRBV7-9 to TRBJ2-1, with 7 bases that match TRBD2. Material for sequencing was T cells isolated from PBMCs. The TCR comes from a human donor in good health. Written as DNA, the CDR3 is TGTGCCAGCAGCTTTCCGAGACTAGCAGGTTATGAGCAGTTCTTC. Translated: CASSFPRLAGYEQFF. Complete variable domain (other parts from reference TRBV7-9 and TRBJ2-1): DTGVSQNPRHKITKRGQNVTFRCDPISEHNRLYWYRQTLGQGPEFLTYFQNEAQLEKSRLLSDRFSAERPKGSFSTLEIQRTEQGDSAMYLCASSFPRLAGYEQFFGPGTRLTVL.